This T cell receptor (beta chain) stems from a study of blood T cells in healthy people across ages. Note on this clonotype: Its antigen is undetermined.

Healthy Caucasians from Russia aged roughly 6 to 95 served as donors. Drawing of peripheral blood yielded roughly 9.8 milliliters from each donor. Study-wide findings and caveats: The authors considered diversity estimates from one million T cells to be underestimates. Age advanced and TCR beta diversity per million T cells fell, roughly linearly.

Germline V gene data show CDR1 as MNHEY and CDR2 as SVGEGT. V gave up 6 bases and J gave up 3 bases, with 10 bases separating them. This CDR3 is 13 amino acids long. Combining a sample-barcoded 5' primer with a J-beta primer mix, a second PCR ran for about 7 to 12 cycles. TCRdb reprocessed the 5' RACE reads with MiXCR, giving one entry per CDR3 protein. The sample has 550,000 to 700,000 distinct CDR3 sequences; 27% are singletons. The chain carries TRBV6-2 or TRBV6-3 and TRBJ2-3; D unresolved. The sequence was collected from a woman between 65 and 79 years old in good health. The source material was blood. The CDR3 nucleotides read TGTGCCAGCAGGAGAGACAAGACAGATACGCAGTATTTT. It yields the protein CASRRDKTDTQYF.